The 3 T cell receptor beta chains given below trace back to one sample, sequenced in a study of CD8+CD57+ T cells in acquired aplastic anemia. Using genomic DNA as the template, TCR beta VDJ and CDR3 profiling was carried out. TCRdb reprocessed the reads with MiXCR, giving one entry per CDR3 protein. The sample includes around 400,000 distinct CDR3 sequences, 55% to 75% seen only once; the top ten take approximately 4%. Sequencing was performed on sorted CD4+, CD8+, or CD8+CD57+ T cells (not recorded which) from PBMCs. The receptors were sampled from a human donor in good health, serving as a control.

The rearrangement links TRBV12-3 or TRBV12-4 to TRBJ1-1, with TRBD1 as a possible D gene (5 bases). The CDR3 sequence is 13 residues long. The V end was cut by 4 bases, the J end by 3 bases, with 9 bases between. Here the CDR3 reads CASSSMGDTEAFF. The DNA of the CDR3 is TGTGCCAGCAGTTCCATGGGGGACACTGAAGCTTTCTTT.

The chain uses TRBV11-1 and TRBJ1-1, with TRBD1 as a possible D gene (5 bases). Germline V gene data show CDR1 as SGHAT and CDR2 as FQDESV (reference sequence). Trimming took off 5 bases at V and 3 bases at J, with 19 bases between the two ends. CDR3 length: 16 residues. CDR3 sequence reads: CASSTNLGLGDTEAFF. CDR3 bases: TGTGCCAGCAGCACGAATTTGGGTTTGGGGGACACTGAAGCTTTCTTT. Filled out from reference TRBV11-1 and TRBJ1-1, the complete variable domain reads EAEVAQSPRYKITEKSQAVAFWCDPISGHATLYWYRQILGQGPELLVQFQDESVVDDSQLPKDRFSAERLKGVDSTLKIQPAELGDSAMYLCASSTNLGLGDTEAFFGQGTRLTVV.

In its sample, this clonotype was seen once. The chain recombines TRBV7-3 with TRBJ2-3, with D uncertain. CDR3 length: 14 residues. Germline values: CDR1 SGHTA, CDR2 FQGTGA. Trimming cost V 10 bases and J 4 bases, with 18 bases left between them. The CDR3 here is CAISVRRAADTQYF. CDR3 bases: TGTGCCATCAGTGTGAGACGAGCCGCAGATACGCAGTATTTT.